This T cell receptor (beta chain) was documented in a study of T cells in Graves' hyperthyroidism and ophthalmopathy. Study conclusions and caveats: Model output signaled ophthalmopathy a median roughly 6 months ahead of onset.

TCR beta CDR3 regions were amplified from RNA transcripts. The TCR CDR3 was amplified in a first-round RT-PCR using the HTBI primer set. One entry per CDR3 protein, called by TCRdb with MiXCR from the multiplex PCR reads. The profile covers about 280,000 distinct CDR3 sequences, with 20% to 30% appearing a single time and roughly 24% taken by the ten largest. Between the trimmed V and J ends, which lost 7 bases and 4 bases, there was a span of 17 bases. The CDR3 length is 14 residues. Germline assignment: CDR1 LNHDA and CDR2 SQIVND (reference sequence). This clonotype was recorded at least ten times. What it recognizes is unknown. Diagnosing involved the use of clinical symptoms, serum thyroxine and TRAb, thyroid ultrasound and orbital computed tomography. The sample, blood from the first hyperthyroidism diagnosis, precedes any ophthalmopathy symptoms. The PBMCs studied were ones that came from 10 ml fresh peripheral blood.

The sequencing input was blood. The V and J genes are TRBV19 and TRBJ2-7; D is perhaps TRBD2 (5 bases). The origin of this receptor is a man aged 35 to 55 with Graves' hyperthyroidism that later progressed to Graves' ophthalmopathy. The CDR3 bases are TGTGCCAGTAACCCGTTTATGGGAGCGTACGAGCAGTACTTC. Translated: CASNPFMGAYEQYF.